This T cell receptor beta chain came from a study of T cells in Graves' hyperthyroidism and ophthalmopathy. On this clonotype: The antigen remains undetermined. The CDR3 carries no conserved terminal phenylalanine or tryptophan, so it likely arises from a read error.

The ends were cut back, 7 bases at V and 8 bases at J, with 23 bases in the middle. The CDR3 has 15 residues. The V gene's germline CDR1 is MGHDK and CDR2 SYGVNS. Orbital computed tomography, thyroid ultrasound, serum thyroxine and TRAb, and clinical symptoms together informed the diagnoses. The PBMCs were sourced from fresh peripheral blood (around 10 ml). From RNA transcripts, TCR beta CDR3 regions were amplified. When the TCR CDR3 underwent first-round RT-PCR, the HTBI primer set was used. Via MiXCR, TCRdb re-called the multiplex PCR reads, giving one row per CDR3 protein. The table lists about 500,000 distinct CDR3 sequences, under 15% of them singletons, with 15% to 20% in the top ten. Study-level findings and limits: Most thyroid clonotypes expanded above 0.001 were also detected in blood.

The clonotype comes from a woman between 18 and 29 years old with Graves' hyperthyroidism. Sequenced: blood. This chain uses TRBV25-1 with TRBJ1-2, with D possibly matching TRBD1 (5 bases). The CDR3 protein is CASTTVEGATRGYTL. CDR3 DNA: TGTGCCAGCACCACCGTCGAAGGGGCGACAAGGGGCTACACCCTC.